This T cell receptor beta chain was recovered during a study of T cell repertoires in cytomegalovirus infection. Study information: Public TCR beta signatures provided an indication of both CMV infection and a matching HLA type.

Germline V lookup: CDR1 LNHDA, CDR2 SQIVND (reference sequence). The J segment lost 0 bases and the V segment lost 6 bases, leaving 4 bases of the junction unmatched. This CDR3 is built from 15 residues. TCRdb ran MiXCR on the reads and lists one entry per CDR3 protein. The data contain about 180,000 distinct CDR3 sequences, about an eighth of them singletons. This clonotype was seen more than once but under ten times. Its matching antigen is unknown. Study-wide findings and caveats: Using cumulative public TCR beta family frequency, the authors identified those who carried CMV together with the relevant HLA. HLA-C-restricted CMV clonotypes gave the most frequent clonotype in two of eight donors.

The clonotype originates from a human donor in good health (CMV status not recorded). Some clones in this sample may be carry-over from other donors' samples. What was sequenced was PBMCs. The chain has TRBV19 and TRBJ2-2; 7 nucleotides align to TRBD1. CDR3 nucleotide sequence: TGTGCCAGTAGACCGGGACAGACGAACACCGGGGAGCTGTTTTTT. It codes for CASRPGQTNTGELFF.